This T cell receptor (beta chain) was observed in a study of T-cell memory formation after mild COVID-19. Notes on the study in general: Contracting CD4+ clones sat mainly in CM and EM; CD8+ in EMRA. Researchers found some responding clones in pre-infection memory, a sign that cross-reactive memory joined.

From 5'RACE with constant-segment primers came TCR alpha and TCR beta cDNA libraries that carried sample barcodes and UMIs. A single record per CDR3 protein comes from TCRdb applying MiXCR to the 5' RACE reads. The sample yields 300,000 to 350,000 distinct CDR3 sequences, roughly 21% seen once. This clonotype has only a few counts. As yet, its antigen is unknown. Losses at the gene ends were 5 bases for V and 6 bases for J; bases not matched to a gene: 10. In germline, CDR1 is SGHTA, CDR2 FQGNSA. The CDR3 consists of 15 residues. The chain joins TRBV7-2 to TRBJ1-2; TRBD1 aligns across 9 bases. Specimen: PBMCs or a T cell subset sorted from them (not recorded which). The TCR was taken from a man younger than 35 who had mild COVID-19 (a few samples of this study predate the infection). Cell type and time point are not known. CDR3 nucleotide sequence: TGTGCCAGCAGCCCGAACACGGGACAGGGCCATGGCTACACCTTC. It encodes CASSPNTGQGHGYTF. Combining the CDR3 with reference TRBV7-2 and TRBJ1-2 gives the whole variable domain GAGVSQSPSNKVTEKGKDVELRCDPISGHTALYWYRQSLGQGLEFLIYFQGNSAPDKSGLPSDRFSAERTGGSVSTLTIQRTQQEDSAVYLCASSPNTGQGHGYTFGSGTRLTVV.